The rows below give T cell receptor beta chains drawn from one sample of a study of blood T cell repertoires in COVID-19. Method: immunoSEQ multiplex PCR; TCRdb's copy keeps in-frame clones and lacks some. The table includes under 130,000 clones, about 75% detected once. Sequenced material: peripheral blood. The receptor source for this set is a woman in her 70s with acute or convalescent COVID-19. The CDR3 runs from the conserved cysteine through the conserved F or W. A D gene is named only where the DNA matches it firmly. Where a row states a size, it is once, few, many or the class of an expanded clone; other rows omit it.

clone_size j_call v_call d_call cdr3_aa cdr3_nt
NA TRBJ1-6 TRBV6-5 NA CASSHYREQNSPLHF TGTGCCAGCAGTCACTACAGGGAGCAGAACTCACCCCTCCACTTT
once TRBJ2-1 TRBV11-2 TRBD2 CATKGLAVPNEQFF TGTGCCACCAAGGGACTAGCGGTCCCTAATGAGCAGTTCTTC
once TRBJ2-3 TRBV30 TRBD2 CAWTWTSGGGDTQYF TGTGCCTGGACTTGGACTAGCGGGGGTGGAGATACGCAGTATTTT
few TRBJ1-2 TRBV19 NA CASSIVDSDYGYTF TGTGCCAGTAGTATAGTTGACAGCGACTATGGCTACACCTTC
NA TRBJ2-3 TRBV6-5 TRBD2 CASTRLAGGTDTQYF TGTGCCAGCACTCGGCTAGCGGGGGGCACAGATACGCAGTATTTT
NA TRBJ1-6 TRBV7-8 NA CASSLQGNSPLHF TGTGCCAGCAGCTTACAGGGTAATTCACCCCTCCACTTT
once TRBJ1-6 TRBV6-1 NA CASSELIPSNRANSPLHF TGTGCCAGCAGTGAACTAATCCCATCGAATCGAGCGAATTCACCCCTCCACTTT
NA TRBJ1-4 TRBV27 TRBD1 CASSFITGQGLTKLFF TGTGCCAGCAGTTTTATTACGGGACAGGGACTTACAAAACTGTTTTTT
few TRBJ1-6 TRBV30 NA CAWSVSDGLNSPLHF TGTGCCTGGAGTGTCTCTGATGGGCTCAATTCACCCCTCCACTTT
NA TRBJ1-1 TRBV28 TRBD1 CASSLGTGFQAFF TGTGCCAGCAGTTTAGGGACAGGTTTTCAAGCTTTCTTT
NA TRBJ1-3 TRBV18 NA CASSPQGNTIYF TGTGCCAGCTCACCTCAGGGAAACACCATATATTTT
NA TRBJ1-6 TRBV2 NA CASRIRGSSYNSPLHF TGTGCCAGCCGCATTAGGGGTAGCTCCTATAATTCACCCCTCCACTTT
once TRBJ2-2 TRBV19 TRBD1 CASSIRGQVNTGELFF TGTGCCAGTAGTATCAGGGGACAGGTGAACACCGGGGAGCTGTTTTTT
NA TRBJ2-5 TRBV10-3 TRBD2 CAISERGETQYF TGTGCCATCAGCGAGCGGGGGGAGACCCAGTACTTC
NA TRBJ2-7 TRBV20-1 TRBD2 CSASAGTSGTEQYF TGCAGTGCCAGTGCCGGGACTAGCGGGACCGAGCAGTACTTC
NA TRBJ2-3 TRBV6-4 TRBD2 CASSLTSGGLSDTQYF TGTGCCAGCAGTCTGACTAGCGGGGGGTTGTCAGATACGCAGTATTTT
NA TRBJ1-2 TRBV6-6 TRBD1 CASRNGQGASYGYTF TGTGCCAGCAGGAATGGACAGGGGGCTAGCTATGGCTACACCTTC
NA TRBJ2-1 TRBV5-4 TRBD1 CASSSAGGAYTEQFF TGTGCCAGCAGCTCGGCAGGGGGCGCTTATACCGAGCAGTTCTTC
NA TRBJ1-2 TRBV27 TRBD1 CASSRDSRINYGYTF TGTGCCAGCAGCAGGGACAGTCGGATTAACTATGGCTACACCTTC
NA TRBJ1-3 TRBV28 NA CASSIRRVLGNTIYF TGTGCCAGCAGTATCCGCAGGGTGTTAGGAAACACCATATATTTT
NA TRBJ2-5 TRBV5-1 NA CASSLTGITQETQYF TGCGCCAGCAGCTTGACCGGGATTACACAAGAGACCCAGTACTTC
NA TRBJ2-5 TRBV7-9 TRBD1 CASSLGGTGVETQYF TGTGCCAGCAGCTTGGGAGGGACAGGGGTAGAGACCCAGTACTTC
NA TRBJ2-1 TRBV18 TRBD2 CASSPGDLGTSGGNEQFF TGTGCCAGCTCACCAGGGGACTTAGGGACTAGCGGGGGCAATGAGCAGTTCTTC
NA TRBJ1-1 TRBV24-1 NA CATRRQDNTEAFF TGTGCCACCAGGAGACAGGATAACACTGAAGCTTTCTTT
NA TRBJ1-1 TRBV5-1 NA CASSLEAVGGTEAFF TGCGCCAGCAGCTTAGAGGCGGTGGGGGGAACTGAAGCTTTCTTT
few TRBJ2-2 TRBV19 NA CASDRNEGTGELFF TGTGCCAGCGACAGGAATGAAGGCACCGGGGAGCTGTTTTTT
NA TRBJ1-1 TRBV5-1 TRBD1 CASSLQGVNTEAFF TGCGCCAGCAGCTTGCAGGGGGTCAACACTGAAGCTTTCTTT
once TRBJ1-5 TRBV27 NA CASSFTGQPQHF TGTGCCAGCAGTTTTACCGGTCAGCCCCAGCATTTT
NA TRBJ1-4 TRBV7-9 TRBD1 CASSSWDRANEKLFF TGTGCCAGCAGCTCATGGGACAGAGCTAATGAAAAACTGTTTTTT
few TRBJ1-4 TRBV5-4 TRBD1 CASSWSGGANEKLFF TGTGCCAGCAGCTGGTCAGGGGGAGCTAATGAAAAACTGTTTTTT
NA TRBJ1-5 TRBV28 TRBD1 CASSLWAGGSNQPQHF TGTGCCAGCAGTTTATGGGCAGGGGGAAGCAATCAGCCCCAGCATTTT
NA TRBJ1-6 TRBV7-8 NA CASSSRTVQNSPLHF TGTGCCAGCAGCTCCCGGACAGTACAGAATTCACCCCTCCACTTT
NA TRBJ1-1 TRBV4-1 NA CASRIGTGGTEAFF TGCGCCAGCAGGATCGGGACGGGAGGCACTGAAGCTTTCTTT
NA TRBJ2-5 TRBV10-1 NA CASSDPGQSETQYF TGCGCCAGCAGTGACCCGGGACAATCAGAGACCCAGTACTTC
once TRBJ1-2 TRBV29-1 TRBD1 CSVERVGQGGGYTF TGCAGCGTTGAAAGGGTAGGACAGGGAGGCGGCTACACCTTC
NA TRBJ1-5 TRBV4-1 NA CASSQASLSGIQPQHF TGCGCCAGCAGCCAAGCAAGTTTGTCAGGGATTCAGCCCCAGCATTTT
NA TRBJ2-3 TRBV5-1 TRBD2 CASSLRAGRTDTQYF TGCGCCAGCAGCTTGAGAGCGGGGCGCACAGATACGCAGTATTTT
NA TRBJ2-2 TRBV11-3 NA CASSLGQGGQLFF TGTGCCAGCAGCTTAGGGCAGGGGGGTCAACTGTTTTTT
many TRBJ2-1 TRBV5-1 NA CASSLAGGARGNEQFF TGCGCCAGCAGCTTGGCGGGCGGGGCTCGGGGCAATGAGCAGTTCTTC
NA TRBJ2-1 TRBV7-7 TRBD2 CASSLSGSSYNEQFF TGTGCCAGCAGCTTAAGCGGGAGCTCCTACAATGAGCAGTTCTTC
NA TRBJ2-1 TRBV19 NA CASSIDRGANEQFF TGTGCCAGTAGTATAGACAGGGGGGCCAATGAGCAGTTCTTC
NA TRBJ1-1 TRBV10-3 TRBD1 CAISEPGGGTEAFF TGTGCCATCAGTGAACCAGGGGGCGGCACTGAAGCTTTCTTT
NA TRBJ2-7 TRBV30 NA CAWNAGVDYEQYF TGTGCCTGGAATGCAGGCGTGGACTACGAGCAGTACTTC
NA TRBJ2-3 TRBV20-1 TRBD2 CSAPAGETQYF TGCAGTGCTCCAGCGGGGGAGACGCAGTATTTT
NA TRBJ2-2 TRBV29-1 NA CSVAQGSAGELFF TGCAGCGTAGCCCAGGGATCCGCCGGGGAGCTGTTTTTT
once TRBJ1-5 TRBV15 TRBD1 CATSKAGTGGLNQPQHF TGTGCCACCAGCAAAGCCGGGACAGGGGGTCTCAATCAGCCCCAGCATTTT
few TRBJ1-2 TRBV6-5 TRBD1 CASRGQGNYGYTF TGTGCCAGCAGGGGACAGGGAAACTATGGCTACACCTTC
NA TRBJ2-2 TRBV6-4 NA CASSEQGDTGELFF TGTGCCAGCAGTGAACAGGGCGACACCGGGGAGCTGTTTTTT
NA TRBJ2-5 TRBV3-1/TRBV3-2 TRBD2 CASSRTSGGKPETQYF TGTGCCAGCAGTCGGACTAGCGGGGGTAAGCCGGAGACCCAGTACTTC
NA TRBJ2-5 TRBV6-6 NA CASSYPQETQYF TGTGCCAGCAGTTATCCCCAGGAGACCCAGTACTTC
few TRBJ1-5 TRBV19 TRBD1 CASAGDRNQPQHF TGTGCCAGTGCCGGGGACAGGAATCAGCCCCAGCATTTT
NA TRBJ2-3 TRBV18 TRBD2 CASSPLGGGEDTQYF TGTGCCAGCTCACCACTTGGGGGGGGAGAAGATACGCAGTATTTT